A single sample is the source of the 4 T cell receptor beta chains below, sequenced in a study of technical replicates of blood from several donors. The repertoire was sequenced with immunoSEQ multiplex PCR; TCRdb's copy has only in-frame clones and lacks some. The table includes approximately 13,000 clones, roughly four fifths detected once. Sequences were obtained from PBMCs. These receptors all stem from a human donor in good health.

This chain links TRBV18 with TRBJ2-7, with 10 nucleotides matching TRBD2. This CDR3 contains 15 residues. Per germline, CDR1 KGHSH and CDR2 LQKENI. With 0 bases clipped from V and 7 bases from J, the junction kept 6 bases outside the gene matches. CDR3 bases: TGTGCCAGCTCACCACCGACAGCGGGAGGGCAAGAGCAGTACTTC. Translating gives CASSPPTAGGQEQYF.

The sample holds one count of this clone. The rearrangement links TRBV6-5 to TRBJ2-2, with D possibly being TRBD1 (6 bases). Trimming removed 1 base from V and 5 bases from J, with 8 bases in between. The CDR3 contains 14 residues. The V gene's germline CDR1 is MNHEY and CDR2 SVGAGI. The CDR3 region is CASSYYRETGELFF. CDR3 in DNA: TGTGCCAGCAGTTACTACAGGGAAACCGGGGAGCTGTTTTTT.

This chain joins TRBV7-2 and TRBJ2-7; 7 bases are a match to TRBD1. The CDR3 sequence is 16 residues long. The ends lost 5 bases at V and 1 base at J; junction bases unmatched: 11. Germline-derived CDR1 and CDR2 are SGHTA and FQGNSA. CDR3 DNA sequence: TGTGCCAGCAGCCCCCGAGGGGACAGTTCTTCCTACGAGCAGTACTTC. It yields the protein CASSPRGDSSSYEQYF. The variable domain in full, with the rest retrieved from reference TRBV7-2 and TRBJ2-7, is GAGVSQSPSNKVTEKGKDVELRCDPISGHTALYWYRQSLGQGLEFLIYFQGNSAPDKSGLPSDRFSAERTGGSVSTLTIQRTQQEDSAVYLCASSPRGDSSSYEQYFGPGTRLTVT.

The chain is built from TRBV9 and TRBJ2-1; D is possibly TRBD2 (6 bases). Germline CDR1 and CDR2: SGDLS and YYNGEE. The CDR3 has 14 residues. V was clipped by 3 bases and J by 5 bases, with 12 bases between them. DNA for the CDR3: TGTGCCAGCAGCGCAGCGGGTGGGGACAATGAGCAGTTCTTC. Residues: CASSAAGGDNEQFF.